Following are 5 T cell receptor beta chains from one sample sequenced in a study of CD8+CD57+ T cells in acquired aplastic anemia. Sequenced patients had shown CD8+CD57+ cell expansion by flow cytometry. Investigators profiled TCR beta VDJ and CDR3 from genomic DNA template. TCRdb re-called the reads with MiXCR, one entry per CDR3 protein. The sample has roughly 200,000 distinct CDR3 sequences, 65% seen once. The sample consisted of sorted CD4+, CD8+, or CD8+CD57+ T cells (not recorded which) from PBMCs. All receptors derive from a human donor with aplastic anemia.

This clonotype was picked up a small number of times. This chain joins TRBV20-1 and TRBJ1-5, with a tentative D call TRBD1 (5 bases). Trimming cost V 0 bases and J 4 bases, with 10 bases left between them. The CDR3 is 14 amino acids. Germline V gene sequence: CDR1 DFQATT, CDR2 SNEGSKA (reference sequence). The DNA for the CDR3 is TGCAGTGCTAGAGAATCGACAGTTAATCAGCCCCAGCATTTT. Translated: CSARESTVNQPQHF.

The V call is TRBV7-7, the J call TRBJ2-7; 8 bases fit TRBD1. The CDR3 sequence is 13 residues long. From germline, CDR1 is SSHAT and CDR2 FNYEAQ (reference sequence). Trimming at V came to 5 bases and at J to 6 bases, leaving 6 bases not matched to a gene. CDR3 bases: TGTGCCAGCAGCCCCGGGACAGGATCCGAGCAGTACTTC. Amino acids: CASSPGTGSEQYF. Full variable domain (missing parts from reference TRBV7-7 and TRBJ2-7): GAGVSQSPRYKVTKRGQDVTLRCDPISSHATLYWYQQALGQGPEFLTYFNYEAQPDKSGLPSDRFSAERPEGSISTLTIQRTEQRDSAMYRCASSPGTGSEQYFGPGTRLTVT.

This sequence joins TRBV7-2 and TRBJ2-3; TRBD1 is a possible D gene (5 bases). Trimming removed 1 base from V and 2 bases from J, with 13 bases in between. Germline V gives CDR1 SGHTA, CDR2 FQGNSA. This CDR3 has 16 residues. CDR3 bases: TGTGCCAGCAGCTTAGGGTTCAGGGTCTACACAGATACGCAGTATTTT. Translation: CASSLGFRVYTDTQYF.

The CDR3 DNA is TGTGCCAGCAGCATACAGGGACTGCCCCAGCATTTT. Translation gives CASSIQGLPQHF. The rearrangement uses TRBV3-1 and TRBJ1-5; perhaps TRBD1 as D (6 bases). V was trimmed by 5 bases and J by 9 bases, leaving 11 bases between them. The CDR3 consists of 12 residues. Germline CDR1 and CDR2: LGHDT and YNNKEL (reference sequence).

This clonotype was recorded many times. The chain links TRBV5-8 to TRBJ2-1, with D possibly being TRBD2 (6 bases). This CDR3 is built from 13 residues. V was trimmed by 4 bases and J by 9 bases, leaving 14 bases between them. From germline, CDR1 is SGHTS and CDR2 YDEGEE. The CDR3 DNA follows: TGTGCCAGCAGCACCCGGGACTTCCCTGAGCAGTTCTTC. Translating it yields CASSTRDFPEQFF.